This T cell receptor (beta chain) stems from a study of CXCR3-negative and CXCR3-positive naive CD8 T cells. Sorts that each held around 300,000 cells were run in triplicate for every CD8+ T cell subset. Libraries were UMI-labeled 5' RACE TRB cDNA. TCRdb reprocessed the 5' RACE reads and reports one entry per CDR3 protein, with no DNA. The ten top clones account for 0.42%, within a sample of 45,000 to 60,000 distinct CDR3 sequences. This CDR3 is built from 13 residues. Germline V gives CDR1 KGHDR, CDR2 SFDVKD. Study-wide findings and caveats: In CXCR3-positive naive cells, the TRB CDR3s were more hydrophobic than in CXCR3-negative naive cells. Much lower diversity was found in memory CD8+ cells, while both naive subsets had comparably high diversity. TRBV-TRBJ usage was alike in naive CXCR3-negative and CXCR3-positive cells but differed in memory cells.

With respect to this clonotype: The antigen is not known.

The sequence came from a human donor in good health. Some clones in this sample may be carry-over from other donors' samples. Material: naive CXCR3- CD8+ T cells from blood. Subset here: CD45RO-CCR7+CD27+CD95- naive CD8+ T cells lacking CXCR3 (TNR3-). The V call is TRBV24-1, the J call TRBJ1-2. CDR3 in amino acids: CATSDLLGEGYTF.